This T cell receptor (beta chain) was observed in a study of OX40 agonist ivuxolimab in advanced cancers. Clones were read by immunoSEQ multiplex PCR, and TCRdb kept only the in-frame ones, dropping some. Of 95,000 to 150,000 clones listed, 93% are singletons. V lost 5 bases and J 0 bases, leaving 13 bases between the germline ends. The CDR3 is made up of 16 amino acids. CDR1 and CDR2 from the germline V gene are LNHNV and YYDKDF (reference sequence). The sequences come from CD4+ or CD8+ T cells sorted from blood, collected in a trial of the OX40 agonist ivuxolimab. The chain uses TRBV15 and TRBJ2-2; tentative D call: TRBD2 (5 bases). The TCR sequence derives from an adult with an advanced solid tumor such as melanoma, head and neck, liver or kidney cancer. The CDR3: CATSHGVATNTGELFF. The DNA for the CDR3 is TGTGCCACCAGCCACGGGGTAGCGACGAACACCGGGGAGCTGTTTTTT.